A selection of T cell receptor beta chains follows, all from one sample in a study of Ad26.COV2.S vaccination and SARS-CoV-2 variants. This table comes from immunoSEQ multiplex PCR, and its TCRdb copy is limited to in-frame clones, with some not included. The sample has hundreds of thousands of clones; 80% to 95% are singletons. The material sequenced was peripheral blood, taken in a trial of Ad26.COV2.S vaccine versus placebo. The receptors were gathered from a person aged 18-65 years who received the Ad26.COV2.S COVID-19 vaccine or a placebo. Both conserved end residues are part of each CDR3. D genes are given only for firm matches. Not all rows give a size; the values are once, few, many and, for expanded clones, a class.

NA,TRBV18,TRBD2,TRBJ2-7,CASSGGLVTNEQYF,TGTGCCAGCTCGGGGGGACTAGTAACCAACGAGCAGTACTTC
NA,TRBV6-5,NA,TRBJ1-2,CASSSYTGGFYGYTF,TGTGCCAGCAGTTCCTACACGGGGGGATTCTATGGCTACACCTTC
NA,TRBV9,TRBD2,TRBJ2-3,CASSSSTSGEDTQYF,TGTGCCAGCAGCTCCTCGACTAGCGGGGAAGATACGCAGTATTTT
NA,TRBV29-1,NA,TRBJ2-1,CSVVFLGGSSYNEQFF,TGCAGCGTTGTATTCCTCGGGGGTTCCTCCTACAATGAGCAGTTCTTC
NA,TRBV6-5,NA,TRBJ2-7,CASSYSTWGSSYEQYF,TGTGCCAGCAGTTACTCCACGTGGGGGAGCTCCTACGAGCAGTACTTC
NA,TRBV27,TRBD1,TRBJ2-1,CASRKQGVTRRDEQFF,TGTGCCAGCAGAAAACAGGGGGTCACCCGCCGGGATGAGCAGTTCTTC
NA,TRBV7-2,NA,TRBJ2-3,CASSLIASGTDTQYF,TGTGCCAGCAGCTTAATAGCGTCCGGCACAGATACGCAGTATTTT
once,TRBV11-2,NA,TRBJ2-2,CASSLSPGHSGELFF,TGTGCCAGCAGCTTAAGTCCGGGACATTCCGGGGAGCTGTTTTTT
NA,TRBV28,TRBD2,TRBJ2-3,CASRTPGGSTDTQYF,TGTGCCAGCAGGACCCCGGGAGGAAGCACAGATACGCAGTATTTT
NA,TRBV15,NA,TRBJ2-7,CATSRARLEPEQYF,TGTGCCACCAGCAGAGCCAGACTAGAACCCGAGCAGTACTTC
NA,TRBV7-9,TRBD2,TRBJ2-3,CASSFNPRAGVTDTQYF,TGTGCCAGCAGCTTCAACCCGAGGGCGGGAGTGACAGATACGCAGTATTTT
NA,TRBV29-1,NA,TRBJ2-2,CSVVNTGELFF,TGCAGCGTCGTGAACACCGGGGAGCTGTTTTTT
few,TRBV12-5,NA,TRBJ2-7,CAHATLEQYF,TGTGCCCATGCTACTCTGGAGCAGTACTTC
NA,TRBV19,TRBD2,TRBJ2-1,CASTTSGSTDEQFF,TGTGCCAGTACGACTAGCGGGAGCACAGATGAGCAGTTCTTC
NA,TRBV10-2,NA,TRBJ1-1,CASSEPILPTNTEAFF,TGCGCCAGCAGTGAACCTATTCTACCGACGAACACTGAAGCTTTCTTT
NA,TRBV9,TRBD2,TRBJ2-3,CASSARLAGVTDTQYF,TGTGCCAGCAGCGCCCGATTAGCGGGAGTCACAGATACGCAGTATTTT
once,TRBV6-5,NA,TRBJ1-6,CASRGNFASPLHF,TGTGCCAGCAGGGGGAACTTCGCATCACCCCTCCACTTT
NA,TRBV20-1,TRBD2,TRBJ2-1,CSASGGRLAGASEQFF,TGCAGTGCTAGTGGCGGTCGACTAGCGGGAGCAAGTGAGCAGTTCTTC
NA,TRBV11-2,NA,TRBJ2-1,CASSPASYNEQFF,TGTGCCAGCAGCCCGGCTAGCTACAATGAGCAGTTCTTC
NA,TRBV4-3,NA,TRBJ2-7,CASSQAVGQIGHEQYF,TGCGCCAGCAGCCAAGCGGTTGGGCAAATCGGTCACGAGCAGTACTTC
NA,TRBV6-2/TRBV6-3,TRBD2,TRBJ2-7,CASSYLREGGEQYF,TGTGCCAGCAGTTACCTTCGGGAGGGGGGCGAGCAGTACTTC
once,TRBV2,NA,TRBJ1-2,CASSGTPQTYGYTF,TGTGCCAGCAGTGGGACCCCCCAAACCTATGGCTACACCTTC
NA,TRBV2,NA,TRBJ2-3,CAGRFGTDTQYF,TGTGCCGGGAGGTTCGGCACAGATACGCAGTATTTT
NA,TRBV5-1,NA,TRBJ1-4,CASSGSGVEKLFF,TGCGCCAGCAGCGGATCTGGGGTTGAAAAACTGTTTTTT
NA,TRBV30,NA,TRBJ2-1,CAHPIGNEQFF,TGTGCCCACCCTATTGGCAATGAGCAGTTCTTC
NA,TRBV29-1,TRBD1,TRBJ1-1,CSVAQTGLNTEAFF,TGCAGCGTCGCCCAGACAGGGCTGAACACTGAAGCTTTCTTT
NA,TRBV15,NA,TRBJ1-6,CATSRDGGVDRYNSPLHF,TGTGCCACCAGCAGAGACGGAGGGGTTGACAGATATAATTCACCCCTCCACTTT
NA,TRBV29-1,NA,TRBJ1-2,CSVPGQTVTDGYTF,TGCAGCGTTCCCGGACAAACTGTGACGGATGGCTACACCTTC
few,TRBV2,TRBD1,TRBJ2-7,CASRVWTGGQPEQYF,TGTGCCAGCAGAGTATGGACAGGGGGTCAACCGGAGCAGTACTTC
once,TRBV7-9,TRBD2,TRBJ2-7,CASSYSTGLGHYEQYF,TGTGCCAGCAGCTACTCTACGGGACTAGGTCATTACGAGCAGTACTTC
NA,TRBV28,TRBD2,TRBJ2-3,CASSSLPGLRTDTQYF,TGTGCCAGCAGTTCGCTCCCGGGACTACGCACAGATACGCAGTATTTT
NA,TRBV4-1,NA,TRBJ1-1,CASSHRDGGLGAEAFF,TGCGCCAGCAGCCACAGGGACGGGGGACTGGGCGCTGAAGCTTTCTTT
NA,TRBV5-4,NA,TRBJ1-1,CASSLIQGNTEAFF,TGTGCCAGCAGCTTGATCCAGGGCAACACTGAAGCTTTCTTT
few,TRBV5-6,NA,TRBJ1-5,CASSLWGLNQPQHF,TGTGCCAGCAGCCTATGGGGGCTAAATCAGCCCCAGCATTTT
NA,TRBV7-2,TRBD2,TRBJ2-7,CASSLGLAGRVSYEQYF,TGTGCCAGCAGCTTAGGCCTAGCGGGAAGAGTTTCCTACGAGCAGTACTTC
NA,TRBV5-5,TRBD1,TRBJ1-3,CASSLGSRGLGNTIYF,TGTGCCAGCAGCCTCGGGAGCAGGGGGCTTGGAAACACCATATATTTT
NA,TRBV3-1/TRBV3-2,NA,TRBJ1-4,CASSQAPNEKLFF,TGTGCCAGCAGCCAAGCCCCTAATGAAAAACTGTTTTTT
NA,TRBV4-3,TRBD2,TRBJ2-2,CASSQDGGDTGELFF,TGCGCCAGCAGCCAAGACGGGGGGGACACCGGGGAGCTGTTTTTT
few,TRBV9,NA,TRBJ1-1,CASSVAPIRGDTEAFF,TGTGCCAGCAGCGTAGCACCTATCCGAGGGGACACTGAAGCTTTCTTT
NA,TRBV5-1,TRBD2,TRBJ2-7,CASSDRLAGGIPYEQYF,TGCGCCAGCAGCGACAGACTAGCGGGAGGTATACCCTACGAGCAGTACTTC
NA,TRBV7-2,NA,TRBJ2-2,CASIPPNGRENTGELFF,TGTGCCAGCATCCCCCCAAATGGGCGGGAAAACACCGGGGAGCTGTTTTTT
NA,TRBV30,TRBD1,TRBJ1-5,CAWSLETGGFNQPQHF,TGTGCCTGGAGTCTAGAGACAGGGGGCTTCAATCAGCCCCAGCATTTT